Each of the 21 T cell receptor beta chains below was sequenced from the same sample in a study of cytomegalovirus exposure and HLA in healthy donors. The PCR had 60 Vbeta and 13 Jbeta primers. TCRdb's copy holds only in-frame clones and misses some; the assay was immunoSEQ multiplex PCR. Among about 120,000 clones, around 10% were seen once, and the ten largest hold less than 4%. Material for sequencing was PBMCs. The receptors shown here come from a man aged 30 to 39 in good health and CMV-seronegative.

The CDR3 DNA sequence: TGTGCCAGCAGCTTTATGAGTGAGCAGTTCTTC. Its translation is CASSFMSEQFF. The rearrangement links TRBV5-4 to TRBJ2-1, with D unresolved. There are 11 residues in the CDR3. Per the germline V gene, CDR1 is SGHNT and CDR2 is YYREEE (reference sequence). The germline V and J ends were trimmed by 2 bases and 9 bases, with 6 bases remaining between them. The full variable domain, completed using reference TRBV5-4 and TRBJ2-1, is ETGVTQSPTHLIKTRGQQVTLRCSSQSGHNTVSWYQQALGQGPQFIFQYYREEENGRGNFPPRFSGLQFPNYSSELNVNALELDDSALYLCASSFMSEQFFGPGTRLTVL.

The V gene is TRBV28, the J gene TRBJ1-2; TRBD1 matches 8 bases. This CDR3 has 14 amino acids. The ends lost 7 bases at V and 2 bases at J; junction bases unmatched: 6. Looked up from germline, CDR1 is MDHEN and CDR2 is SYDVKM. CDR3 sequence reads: CASKGAGGNYGYTF. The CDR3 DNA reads TGTGCCAGCAAGGGAGCAGGGGGCAACTATGGCTACACCTTC.

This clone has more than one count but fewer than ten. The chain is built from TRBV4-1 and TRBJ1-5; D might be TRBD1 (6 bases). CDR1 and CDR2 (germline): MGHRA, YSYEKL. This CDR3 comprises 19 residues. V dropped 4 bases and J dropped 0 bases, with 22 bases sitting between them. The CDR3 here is CASSPQEVGHLYSNQPQHF. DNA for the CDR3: TGCGCCAGCAGCCCCCAAGAGGTGGGACACCTATATAGCAATCAGCCCCAGCATTTT.

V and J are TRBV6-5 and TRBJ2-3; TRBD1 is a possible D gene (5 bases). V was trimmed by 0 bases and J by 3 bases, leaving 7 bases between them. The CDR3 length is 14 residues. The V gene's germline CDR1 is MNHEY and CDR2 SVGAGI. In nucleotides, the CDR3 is TGTGCCAGCAGTTACTCCAAGGGGACAGATACGCAGTATTTT. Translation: CASSYSKGTDTQYF.

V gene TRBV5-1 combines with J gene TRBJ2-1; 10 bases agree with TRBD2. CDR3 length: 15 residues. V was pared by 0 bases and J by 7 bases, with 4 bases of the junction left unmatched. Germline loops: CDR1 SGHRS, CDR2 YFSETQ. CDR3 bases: TGCGCCAGCAGCTTGGCTAGCGGGAGCCGTAATGAGCAGTTCTTC. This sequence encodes CASSLASGSRNEQFF.

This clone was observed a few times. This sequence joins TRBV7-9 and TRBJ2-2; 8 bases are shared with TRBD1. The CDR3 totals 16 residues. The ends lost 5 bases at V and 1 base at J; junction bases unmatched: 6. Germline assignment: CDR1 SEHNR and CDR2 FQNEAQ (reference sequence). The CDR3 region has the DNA TGTGCCAGCAGCGTACAGGGGGTAGGGAACACCGGGGAGCTGTTTTTT. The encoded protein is CASSVQGVGNTGELFF.

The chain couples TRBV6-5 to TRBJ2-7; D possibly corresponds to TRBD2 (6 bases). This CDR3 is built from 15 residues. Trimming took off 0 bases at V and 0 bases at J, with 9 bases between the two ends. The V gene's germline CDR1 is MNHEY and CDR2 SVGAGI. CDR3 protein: CASSYSGRDSYEQYF. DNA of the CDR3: TGTGCCAGCAGTTACTCGGGGCGGGACTCCTACGAGCAGTACTTC.

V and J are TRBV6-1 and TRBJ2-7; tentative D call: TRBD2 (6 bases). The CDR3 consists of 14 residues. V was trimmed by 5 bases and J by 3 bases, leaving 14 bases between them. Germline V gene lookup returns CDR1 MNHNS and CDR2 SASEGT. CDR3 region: CASSMTAGLYEQYF. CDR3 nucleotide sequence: TGTGCCAGCAGTATGACAGCGGGTCTCTACGAGCAGTACTTC.

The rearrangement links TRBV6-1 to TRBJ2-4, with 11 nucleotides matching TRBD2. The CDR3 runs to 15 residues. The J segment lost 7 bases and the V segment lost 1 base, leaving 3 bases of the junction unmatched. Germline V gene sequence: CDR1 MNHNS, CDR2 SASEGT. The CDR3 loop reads CASSEELAGVNIQYF. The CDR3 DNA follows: TGTGCCAGCAGTGAAGAACTAGCGGGAGTTAACATTCAGTACTTC.

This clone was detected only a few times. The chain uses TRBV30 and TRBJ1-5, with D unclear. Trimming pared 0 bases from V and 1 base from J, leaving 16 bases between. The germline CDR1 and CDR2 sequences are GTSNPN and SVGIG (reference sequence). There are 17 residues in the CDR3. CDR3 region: CAWSVGPSSGSNQPQHF. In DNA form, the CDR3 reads TGTGCCTGGAGTGTAGGCCCTAGCTCTGGGAGCAATCAGCCCCAGCATTTT.

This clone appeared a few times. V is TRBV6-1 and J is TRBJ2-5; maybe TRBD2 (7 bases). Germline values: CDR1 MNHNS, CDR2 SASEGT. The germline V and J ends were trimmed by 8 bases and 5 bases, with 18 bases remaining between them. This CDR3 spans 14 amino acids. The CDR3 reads CASPGEGVGETQYF. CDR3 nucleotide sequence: TGTGCCAGCCCAGGGGAGGGCGTAGGCGAGACCCAGTACTTC.

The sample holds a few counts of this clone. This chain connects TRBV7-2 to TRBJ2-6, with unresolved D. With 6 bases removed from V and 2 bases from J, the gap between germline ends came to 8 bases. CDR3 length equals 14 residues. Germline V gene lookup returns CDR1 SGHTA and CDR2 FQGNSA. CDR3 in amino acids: CASSPRTGANVLTF. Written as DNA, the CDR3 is TGTGCCAGCAGTCCCAGGACTGGGGCCAACGTCCTGACTTTC.

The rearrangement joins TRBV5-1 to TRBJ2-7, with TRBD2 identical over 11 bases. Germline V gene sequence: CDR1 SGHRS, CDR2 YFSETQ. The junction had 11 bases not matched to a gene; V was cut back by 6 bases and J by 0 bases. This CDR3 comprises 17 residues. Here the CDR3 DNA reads TGCGCCAGCACTGGACTAGCGGGCTCCGCGAGCTCCTACGAGCAGTACTTC. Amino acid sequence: CASTGLAGSASSYEQYF.

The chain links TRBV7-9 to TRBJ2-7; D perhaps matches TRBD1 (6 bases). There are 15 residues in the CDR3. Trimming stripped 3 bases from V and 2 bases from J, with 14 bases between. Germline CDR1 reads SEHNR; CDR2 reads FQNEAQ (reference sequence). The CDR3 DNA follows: TGTGCCAGCAGCTTCCGGACAGAGCTAACCTACGAGCAGTACTTC. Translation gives CASSFRTELTYEQYF. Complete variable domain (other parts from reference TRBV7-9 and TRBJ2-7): DTGVSQNPRHKITKRGQNVTFRCDPISEHNRLYWYRQTLGQGPEFLTYFQNEAQLEKSRLLSDRFSAERPKGSFSTLEIQRTEQGDSAMYLCASSFRTELTYEQYFGPGTRLTVT.

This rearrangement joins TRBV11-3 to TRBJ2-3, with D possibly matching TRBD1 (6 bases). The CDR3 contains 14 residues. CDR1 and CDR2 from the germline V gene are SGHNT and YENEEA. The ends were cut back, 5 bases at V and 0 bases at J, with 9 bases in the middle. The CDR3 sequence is CASSAGQSTDTQYF. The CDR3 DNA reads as TGTGCCAGCAGCGCAGGACAGAGCACAGATACGCAGTATTTT. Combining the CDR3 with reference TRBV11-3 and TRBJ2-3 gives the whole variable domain EAGVVQSPRYKIIEKKQPVAFWCNPISGHNTLYWYLQNLGQGPELLIRYENEEAVDDSQLPKDRFSAERLKGVDSTLKIQPAELGDSAVYLCASSAGQSTDTQYFGPGTRLTVL.

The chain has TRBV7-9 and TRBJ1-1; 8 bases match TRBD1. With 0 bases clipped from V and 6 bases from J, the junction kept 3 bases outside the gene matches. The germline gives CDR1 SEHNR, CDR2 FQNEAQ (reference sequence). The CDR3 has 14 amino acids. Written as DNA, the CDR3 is TGTGCCAGCAGCTTAGCATCGACAGGGGCTGAAGCTTTCTTT. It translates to CASSLASTGAEAFF.

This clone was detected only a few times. The CDR3 reads CASSLWGQGSYEQYF. The CDR3, as DNA: TGTGCCAGCAGTTTGTGGGGGCAGGGCTCCTACGAGCAGTACTTC. This chain links TRBV27 with TRBJ2-7, with a weak D call TRBD1 (6 bases). The CDR3 has 15 residues. V gave up 3 bases and J gave up 0 bases, with 12 bases separating them. Germline V gene lookup returns CDR1 MNHEY and CDR2 SMNVEV (reference sequence).

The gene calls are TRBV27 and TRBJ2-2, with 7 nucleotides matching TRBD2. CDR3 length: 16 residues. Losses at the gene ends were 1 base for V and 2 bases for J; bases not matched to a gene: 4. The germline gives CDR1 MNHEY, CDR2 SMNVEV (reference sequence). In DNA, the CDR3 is TGTGCCAGCAGTTTATTCGGGAGGACCAACACCGGGGAGCTGTTTTTT. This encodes CASSLFGRTNTGELFF.

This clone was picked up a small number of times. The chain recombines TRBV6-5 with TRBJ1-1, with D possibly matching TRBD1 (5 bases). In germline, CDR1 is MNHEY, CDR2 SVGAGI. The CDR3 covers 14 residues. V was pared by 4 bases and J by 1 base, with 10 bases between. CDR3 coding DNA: TGTGCCAGCAGTTTCACGGACAAGAACACTGAAGCTTTCTTT. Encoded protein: CASSFTDKNTEAFF.

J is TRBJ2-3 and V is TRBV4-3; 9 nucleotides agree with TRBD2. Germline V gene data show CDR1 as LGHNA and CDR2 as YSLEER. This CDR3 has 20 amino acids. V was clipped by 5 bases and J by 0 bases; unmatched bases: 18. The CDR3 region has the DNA TGCGCCAGCAGCTTAACTCTCCGCGGGGGGGCTGAGACCAGCACAGATACGCAGTATTTT. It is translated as CASSLTLRGGAETSTDTQYF.

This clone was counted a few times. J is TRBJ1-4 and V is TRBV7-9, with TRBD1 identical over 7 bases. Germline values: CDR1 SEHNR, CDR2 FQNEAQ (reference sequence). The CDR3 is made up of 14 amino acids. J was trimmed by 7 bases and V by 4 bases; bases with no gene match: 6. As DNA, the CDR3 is TGTGCCAGCAGCTCAAGGGGGACAGTTGAAAAACTGTTTTTT. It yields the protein CASSSRGTVEKLFF.